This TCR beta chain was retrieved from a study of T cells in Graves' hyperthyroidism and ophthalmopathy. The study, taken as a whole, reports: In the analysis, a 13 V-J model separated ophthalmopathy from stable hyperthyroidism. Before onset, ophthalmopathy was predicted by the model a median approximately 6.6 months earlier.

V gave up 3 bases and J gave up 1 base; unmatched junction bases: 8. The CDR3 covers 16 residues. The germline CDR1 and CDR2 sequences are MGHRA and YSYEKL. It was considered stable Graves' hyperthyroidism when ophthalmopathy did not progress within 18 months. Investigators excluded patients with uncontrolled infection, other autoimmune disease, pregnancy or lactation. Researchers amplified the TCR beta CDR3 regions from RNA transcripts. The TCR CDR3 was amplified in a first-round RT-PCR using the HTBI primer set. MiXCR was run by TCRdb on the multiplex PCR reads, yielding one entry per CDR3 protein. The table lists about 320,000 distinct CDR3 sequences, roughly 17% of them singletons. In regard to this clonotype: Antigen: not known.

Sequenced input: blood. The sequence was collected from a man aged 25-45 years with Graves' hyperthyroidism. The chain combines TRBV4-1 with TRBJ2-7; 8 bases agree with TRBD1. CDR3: CASSQDSTGASYEQYF. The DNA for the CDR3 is TGCGCCAGCAGCCAGGACTCGACAGGGGCGTCCTACGAGCAGTACTTC.